The 4 T cell receptor beta chains reported below all come from one sample, sequenced in a study. TCRdb itself ran the RT-PCR reads through MiXCR, one entry per CDR3 protein. The data hold about 680,000 distinct CDR3 sequences, with over 12% observed a single time. Source material: memory CD4+ T cells from blood. All receptors come from a female donor in good health, serving as a healthy control.

The rearrangement uses TRBV5-4 and TRBJ1-5; maybe TRBD1 (6 bases). Between the trimmed V and J ends, which lost 4 bases and 9 bases, there was a span of 11 bases. The CDR3 extends over 12 amino acids. The V gene's germline CDR1 is SGHNT and CDR2 YYREEE (reference sequence). For the CDR3, the DNA is TGTGCCAGCAGCATTGGGGGCCGGCCCCAGCATTTT. Protein sequence: CASSIGGRPQHF.

This clonotype appeared many times. Mismatch with germline at one junction end may stem from a read error. The chain employs TRBV5-1 and TRBJ1-5, with D tentatively TRBD1 (5 bases). Germline-derived CDR1 and CDR2 are SGHRS and YFSETQ. This CDR3 is built from 13 residues. The CDR3 loop is CASSLRGDQPQHF. CDR3 coding DNA: TGTGCCAGCAGCTTAAGAGGGGACCAGCCCCAGCATTTT.

This clonotype was seen repeatedly, ten times or more. The chain is built from TRBV10-2 and TRBJ2-7; 16 positions agree with TRBD2. The CDR3 is 15 residues long. Per germline, CDR1 WSHSY and CDR2 SAAADI. J gave up 5 bases and V 11 bases, and 9 bases lay outside the gene matches. CDR3 protein: CAWGTSGRVSDEQYF. The CDR3 bases are TGCGCCTGGGGGACTAGCGGGAGGGTTAGCGACGAGCAGTACTTC.

This chain joins TRBV3-1 and TRBJ1-4, with D unresolved. The CDR3 consists of 13 residues. CDR1 is LGHDT and CDR2 is YNNKEL in the germline V gene (reference sequence). V was cut by 0 bases and J by 7 bases, with 6 bases left in between. Here the CDR3 DNA reads TGTGCCAGCAGCCAAGAATGGGGTGAAAAACTGTTTTTT. Translating it yields CASSQEWGEKLFF.